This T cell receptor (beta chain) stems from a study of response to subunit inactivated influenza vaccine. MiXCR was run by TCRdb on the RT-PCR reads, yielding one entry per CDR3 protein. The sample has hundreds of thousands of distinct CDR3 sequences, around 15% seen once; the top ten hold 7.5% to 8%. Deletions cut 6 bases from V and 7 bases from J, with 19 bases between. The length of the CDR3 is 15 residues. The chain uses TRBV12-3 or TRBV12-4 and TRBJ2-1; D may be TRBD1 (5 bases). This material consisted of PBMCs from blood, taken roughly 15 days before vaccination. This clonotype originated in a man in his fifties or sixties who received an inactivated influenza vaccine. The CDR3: CASSLLGQGQNEQFF. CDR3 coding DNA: TGTGCCAGCAGCCTCCTAGGCCAGGGTCAGAATGAGCAGTTCTTC.